These 25 T cell receptor beta chains came from one sample sequenced in a study of T cell changes during pregnancy in multiple sclerosis. The assay was immunoSEQ multiplex PCR, and TCRdb's table has in-frame clones only and misses some. The table includes tens of thousands of clones, 93% detected once. The sample here was CD8+ T cells from peripheral blood mononuclear cells, taken in the third trimester of pregnancy. These receptors all come from a female donor with multiple sclerosis, enrolled in a pregnancy study.

The J gene is TRBJ2-2, the V gene TRBV5-3; 7 bases fit TRBD2. TRBV5-3 is sorted into the ORF group, with uncertain function. Trimming cost V 1 base and J 7 bases; bases outside gene matches: 16. The CDR3 spans 18 residues. Here the CDR3 reads CARSLWREPFLLYGELFF. CDR3 DNA: TGTGCCAGAAGCTTGTGGCGGGAGCCTTTTTTGTTATACGGGGAGCTGTTTTTT.

The chain joins TRBV27 to TRBJ2-2; 8 positions match TRBD1. Germline CDR1 reads MNHEY; CDR2 reads SMNVEV (reference sequence). V was pared by 6 bases and J by 8 bases, with 8 bases of the junction left unmatched. The length of the CDR3 is 14 residues. This CDR3 reads CASSTGQVVGELFF. The CDR3 region has the DNA TGTGCCAGCAGCACGGGACAGGTTGTTGGGGAGCTGTTTTTT.

This chain uses TRBV27 with TRBJ2-3; D is ambiguous. The length of the CDR3 is 12 residues. Trimming took off 6 bases at V and 6 bases at J, with 10 bases between the two ends. CDR1 is MNHEY, CDR2 SMNVEV, per germline (reference sequence). In nucleotides, the CDR3 is TGTGCCAGCAGCCTACGGTCCGATACGCAGTATTTT. It yields the protein CASSLRSDTQYF.

The chain uses TRBV5-5 and TRBJ2-7; TRBD2 matches at 8 bases. The trim removed 1 base at V and 0 bases at J, leaving 0 bases unmatched. The CDR3 length is 14 residues. Germline-derived CDR1 and CDR2 are SGHKS and YYEKEE (reference sequence). The CDR3 DNA is TGTGCCAGCAGCTTGACTAGCGGCTCCTACGAGCAGTACTTC. Its translation: CASSLTSGSYEQYF.

This chain joins TRBV6-4 and TRBJ2-1; TRBD2 matches 10 bases. J was trimmed by 6 bases and V by 3 bases; bases with no gene match: 8. CDR1 MRHNA and CDR2 SNTAGT come from the germline V gene. The CDR3 contains 16 residues. Written as DNA, the CDR3 is TGTGCCAGCAGTGAACGGACTAGCGGTTCGATCAATGAGCAGTTCTTC. The encoded protein is CASSERTSGSINEQFF.

The chain employs TRBV6-6 and TRBJ1-1; 7 bases match TRBD1. This CDR3 is built from 13 residues. Germline lookup yields CDR1 MNHNY and CDR2 SVGAGI (reference sequence). Trimming at V came to 4 bases and at J to 4 bases, leaving 3 bases not matched to a gene. The chain's CDR3 is CASSLGQPTEAFF. In DNA, the CDR3 is TGTGCCAGCAGTTTGGGACAGCCCACTGAAGCTTTCTTT.

The genes are TRBV27 and TRBJ1-2; 8 nucleotides align to TRBD1. In germline, CDR1 is MNHEY, CDR2 SMNVEV (reference sequence). This CDR3 spans 14 amino acids. Germline trimming cut 3 bases from V and 6 bases from J; bases unmatched to any gene: 6. CDR3 in DNA: TGTGCCAGCAGTTTTGGGACAGGCTTTAATGGCTACACCTTC. Translated: CASSFGTGFNGYTF.

The rearrangement joins TRBV28 to TRBJ2-3, with TRBD2 identical over 10 bases. The trim removed 7 bases at V and 0 bases at J, leaving 4 bases unmatched. CDR1 and CDR2 (germline): MDHEN, SYDVKM. The CDR3 contains 15 residues. CDR3: CASTGTSVSTDTQYF. In DNA, the CDR3 is TGTGCCAGCACCGGGACTAGCGTAAGCACAGATACGCAGTATTTT.

The rearrangement uses TRBV11-3 and TRBJ2-2, with 9 positions matching TRBD2. The CDR3 totals 18 residues. The germline gives CDR1 SGHNT, CDR2 YENEEA. V trimming: 0 bases; J trimming: 6 bases; junction bases outside the gene matches: 11. DNA of the CDR3: TGTGCCAGCAGCTTAGAAGGATATGCGGGAGGGCCATCCGGGGAGCTGTTTTTT. Its translation: CASSLEGYAGGPSGELFF.

CDR3 nucleotides: TGTGCTAGTGGTGGGAGGACAGGGGGTACCGGGGAGCTGTTTTTT. It specifies CASGGRTGGTGELFF. This chain joins TRBV12-5 and TRBJ2-2, with TRBD1 matching over 10 bases. The CDR3 sequence is 15 residues long. V lost 5 bases and J lost 5; bases outside the gene matches: 5. From germline, CDR1 is LGHNT and CDR2 FRNRAP.

This clone was found once. The chain couples TRBV4-2 to TRBJ2-5; TRBD2 matches at 9 bases. This CDR3 is built from 19 residues. Losses at the gene ends were 0 bases for V and 1 base for J; bases not matched to a gene: 12. Per germline, CDR1 LGHNA and CDR2 YNFKEQ. In nucleotides, the CDR3 is TGTGCCAGCAGCCAAGATTCGACTAGCGGAGGGTGGGGCCAAGAGACCCAGTACTTC. Protein sequence: CASSQDSTSGGWGQETQYF.

In this sample, this clone turned up once. This rearrangement joins TRBV27 to TRBJ2-7; 11 nucleotides agree with TRBD1. This CDR3 comprises 15 residues. Germline CDR1 reads MNHEY; CDR2 reads SMNVEV (reference sequence). Trimming at V came to 7 bases and at J to 5 bases, leaving 10 bases not matched to a gene. The CDR3 here is CASKTRGQGVNEQYF. CDR3 nucleotide sequence: TGTGCCAGCAAAACTCGGGGACAGGGGGTTAACGAGCAGTACTTC.

This sequence joins TRBV6-4 and TRBJ2-1; D perhaps matches TRBD2 (6 bases). Germline CDR1 and CDR2: MRHNA and SNTAGT. The ends were cut back, 0 bases at V and 6 bases at J, with 9 bases in the middle. The CDR3 sequence is 14 residues long. The CDR3 is CASSDSPGLNEQFF. In nucleotides, the CDR3 is TGTGCCAGCAGTGACTCTCCGGGACTCAATGAGCAGTTCTTC.

With regard to this clone: Distinct nucleotide sequences in the sample also encode this CDR3. This chain connects TRBV7-9 to TRBJ2-1; possibly TRBD2 for D (6 bases). Germline-derived CDR1 and CDR2 are SEHNR and FQNEAQ (reference sequence). The CDR3 covers 15 residues. Trimming shortened V by 1 base and J by 2 bases, and 9 bases separated the two germline ends. In nucleotides, the CDR3 is TGTGCCAGCAGCTTAGGGGGGGAGCCCTACAATGAGCAGTTCTTC. This translates into CASSLGGEPYNEQFF.

The chain employs TRBV5-6 and TRBJ2-7, with a weak D call TRBD1 (6 bases). The V gene's germline CDR1 is SGHDT and CDR2 YYEEEE. The germline V and J ends were trimmed by 0 bases and 1 base, with 8 bases remaining between them. The CDR3 extends over 14 amino acids. In nucleotides, the CDR3 is TGTGCCAGCAGCTTGGCACAGGGTTCCTACGAGCAGTACTTC. As protein: CASSLAQGSYEQYF.

J is TRBJ2-7 and V is TRBV5-4, with no clear D. The V gene lost 2 bases and the J gene lost 1 base, with 10 bases spanning the gap. Germline-derived CDR1 and CDR2 are SGHNT and YYREEE (reference sequence). The CDR3 sequence is 14 residues long. In DNA, the CDR3 is TGTGCCAGCAGCTTTTATCAGGATTCCTACGAGCAGTACTTC. Translating it yields CASSFYQDSYEQYF.

V and J are TRBV7-6 and TRBJ2-1; possible D gene TRBD2, 6 bases. Germline values: CDR1 SGHVS, CDR2 FNYEAQ. V was shortened by 0 bases and J by 8 bases, with 17 bases between the two germline ends. This CDR3 is built from 16 residues. The CDR3 coding sequence is TGTGCCAGCAGCTTAGCGAGTCCGGGGGTGAGGGATGAGCAGTTCTTC. This codes for CASSLASPGVRDEQFF. The full variable domain, in which reference TRBV7-6 and TRBJ2-1 provide the parts outside the CDR3, is GAGVSQSPRYKVTKRGQDVALRCDPISGHVSLYWYRQALGQGPEFLTYFNYEAQQDKSGLPNDRFSAERPEGSISTLTIQRTEQRDSAMYRCASSLASPGVRDEQFFGPGTRLTVL.

This clone was detected once. The CDR3 bases are TGCAGCGTACTCGCGGACAACTACGAGCAGTACTTC. Translating gives CSVLADNYEQYF. The rearrangement uses TRBV29-1 and TRBJ2-7; a weak D match, TRBD1 (5 bases). The CDR3 length is 12 residues. With 6 bases removed from V and 3 bases from J, the gap between germline ends came to 12 bases. Germline lookup yields CDR1 SQVTM and CDR2 ANQGSEA.

This chain connects TRBV7-2 to TRBJ2-7; tentative D call: TRBD2 (5 bases). This CDR3 has 14 amino acids. V was trimmed by 2 bases and J by 0 bases, leaving 8 bases between them. Germline lookup yields CDR1 SGHTA and CDR2 FQGNSA. The CDR3 region is CASSLYDYSYEQYF. CDR3 nucleotide sequence: TGTGCCAGCAGCTTATACGACTACTCCTACGAGCAGTACTTC.

This chain links TRBV7-8 with TRBJ1-2; no firm D call. The CDR3 is 14 amino acids. Trimming shortened V by 4 bases and J by 2 bases, and 11 bases separated the two germline ends. CDR1 and CDR2 from the germline V gene are SGHVS and FQNEAQ. This CDR3 is CASSSPGLNYGYTF. CDR3 sequence (DNA): TGTGCCAGCAGCTCTCCGGGGTTGAACTATGGCTACACCTTC. The full variable domain, completed using reference TRBV7-8 and TRBJ1-2, is GAGVSQSPRYKVAKRGQDVALRCDPISGHVSLFWYQQALGQGPEFLTYFQNEAQLDKSGLPSDRFFAERPEGSVSTLKIQRTQQEDSAVYLCASSSPGLNYGYTFGSGTRLTVV.

The V gene is TRBV9, the J gene TRBJ2-2; TRBD2 aligns across 7 bases. The V gene's germline CDR1 is SGDLS and CDR2 YYNGEE. V shed 3 bases and J 0 bases; nucleotides not matched to a gene: 8. The CDR3 contains 17 residues. The CDR3: CASSDWGGRSNTGELFF. In DNA, the CDR3 is TGTGCCAGCAGCGACTGGGGGGGGAGATCGAACACCGGGGAGCTGTTTTTT.

This rearrangement joins TRBV30 to TRBJ2-2, with TRBD1 as a possible D gene (7 bases). Per the germline V gene, CDR1 is GTSNPN and CDR2 is SVGIG (reference sequence). V was pared by 2 bases and J by 1 base, with 17 bases between. This CDR3 is 17 amino acids long. DNA of the CDR3: TGTGCCTGGAGTTCAGGGGGACTCCGAGTGAACACCGGGGAGCTGTTTTTT. It is translated as CAWSSGGLRVNTGELFF.

The chain is built from TRBV19 and TRBJ2-3, with D unclear. Trimming took off 8 bases at V and 3 bases at J, with 6 bases between the two ends. The CDR3 length is 11 residues. Germline loops: CDR1 LNHDA, CDR2 SQIVND (reference sequence). CDR3 sequence: CASRWTDTQYF. CDR3 DNA sequence: TGTGCCAGTCGGTGGACAGATACGCAGTATTTT.

The V gene is TRBV6-5, the J gene TRBJ1-1; D is ambiguous. This CDR3 comprises 15 residues. Germline CDR1 reads MNHEY; CDR2 reads SVGAGI. Trimming left V 5 bases short and J 2 bases short, with 15 bases between. The CDR3 DNA reads TGTGCCAGCAGTCCTCCCGGAGTAGGTAACACTGAAGCTTTCTTT. It yields the protein CASSPPGVGNTEAFF.

The chain employs TRBV27 and TRBJ1-5; D is ambiguous. CDR1 is MNHEY and CDR2 is SMNVEV in the germline V gene (reference sequence). The CDR3 covers 14 residues. Trimming stripped 2 bases from V and 3 bases from J, with 8 bases between. The CDR3 protein is CASSLAGNNQPQHF. CDR3 DNA sequence: TGTGCCAGCAGTTTAGCAGGAAACAATCAGCCCCAGCATTTT.